These 10 T cell receptor beta chains share one sample of origin, sequenced in a study of T cell responses to AZD1222 COVID-19 vaccine. Method: immunoSEQ multiplex PCR; TCRdb's copy keeps in-frame clones and lacks some. This sample has 100,000 to 110,000 clones; around 90% occur once, and the top ten carry about 1.5%. The specimen comprised peripheral blood, sampled on day 0 of AZD1222 vaccination. The receptor set was obtained from an adult in good health.

The rearrangement links TRBV7-9 to TRBJ1-3; perhaps TRBD1 as D (6 bases). Trimming left V 3 bases short and J 2 bases short, with 8 bases between. The CDR3 consists of 14 residues. Germline V CDR1 and CDR2: SEHNR, FQNEAQ (reference sequence). The CDR3: CASSLAGAGNTIYF. The CDR3 bases are TGTGCCAGCAGCTTGGCAGGGGCTGGAAACACCATATATTTT. The full variable domain, with the rest looked up from reference TRBV7-9 and TRBJ1-3, is DTGVSQNPRHKITKRGQNVTFRCDPISEHNRLYWYRQTLGQGPEFLTYFQNEAQLEKSRLLSDRFSAERPKGSFSTLEIQRTEQGDSAMYLCASSLAGAGNTIYFGEGSWLTVV.

This chain joins TRBV28 and TRBJ1-2; 8 bases agree with TRBD1. The CDR3 sequence is 12 residues long. Germline values: CDR1 MDHEN, CDR2 SYDVKM. J lost 14 bases, V lost 2 bases, and 7 bases had no gene match. The CDR3 nucleotides read TGTGCCAGCAGTTTAAGCCAGGGGGCAGTGACCTTC. Translating it yields CASSLSQGAVTF.

The chain uses TRBV14 and TRBJ1-4; possibly TRBD1 for D (6 bases). Per the germline V gene, CDR1 is SGHDN and CDR2 is FVKESK. The V end was cut by 5 bases, the J end by 12 bases, with 25 bases between. CDR3 length: 16 amino acids. The CDR3 protein is CASSKGFVEGQEELFF. The CDR3 DNA is TGTGCCAGCAGCAAAGGGTTTGTAGAGGGACAAGAGGAACTGTTTTTT.

The CDR3 loop is CSVDGGSSGFQETQYF. The CDR3 DNA is TGCAGCGTTGACGGGGGGTCTAGCGGATTCCAAGAGACCCAGTACTTC. The V gene is TRBV29-1, the J gene TRBJ2-5; 7 bases agree with TRBD2. CDR1 is SQVTM and CDR2 is ANQGSEA in the germline V gene. V was clipped by 3 bases and J by 1 base; unmatched bases: 11. This CDR3 has 16 amino acids.

V and J are TRBV6-5 and TRBJ2-7, with D maybe TRBD2 (6 bases). The CDR3 runs 11 residues. The V gene lost 11 bases and the J gene lost 5 bases, with 13 bases spanning the gap. Germline V gene data show CDR1 as MNHEY and CDR2 as SVGAGI. The CDR3 sequence: CAARRADEQYF. DNA of the CDR3: TGTGCCGCCCGGAGGGCCGACGAGCAGTACTTC.

The CDR3 sequence is CATRDTQGNEQFF. The CDR3, as DNA: TGTGCCACTAGGGACACCCAAGGGAATGAGCAGTTCTTC. V and J are TRBV7-3 and TRBJ2-1; perhaps TRBD1 as D (6 bases). CDR3 length: 13 amino acids. Germline V gives CDR1 SGHTA, CDR2 FQGTGA. V lost 10 bases and J 7 bases, leaving 17 bases between the germline ends. Filled out from reference TRBV7-3 and TRBJ2-1, the complete variable domain reads GAGVSQTPSNKVTEKGKYVELRCDPISGHTALYWYRQSLGQGPEFLIYFQGTGAADDSGLPNDRFFAVRPEGSVSTLKIQRTERGDSAVYLCATRDTQGNEQFFGPGTRLTVL.

The rearrangement links TRBV14 to TRBJ1-2; perhaps TRBD1 as D (5 bases). The V and J ends lost 5 bases and 4 bases respectively, with 11 bases between them. This CDR3 has 13 residues. Germline CDR1 and CDR2: SGHDN and FVKESK. This chain's CDR3 is CASSVGEGYGYTF. CDR3 in DNA: TGTGCCAGCAGCGTGGGGGAGGGCTATGGCTACACCTTC.

This clone was seen once. The rearrangement joins TRBV7-3 to TRBJ1-1, with TRBD1 matching 10 bases. V lost 5 bases and J lost 7; bases outside the gene matches: 7. From germline, CDR1 is SGHTA and CDR2 FQGTGA. The CDR3 consists of 14 residues. The CDR3 sequence is CASSPTGGNNEAFF. Written as DNA, the CDR3 is TGTGCCAGCAGCCCGACAGGGGGCAATAATGAAGCTTTCTTT.

The chain couples TRBV7-9 to TRBJ1-5, with 9 bases matching TRBD1. V shed 5 bases and J 0 bases; nucleotides not matched to a gene: 11. Germline assignment: CDR1 SEHNR and CDR2 FQNEAQ (reference sequence). The length of the CDR3 is 18 residues. CDR3 residues: CASSPPGTGLLSNQPQHF. In DNA, the CDR3 is TGTGCCAGCAGCCCCCCCGGGACAGGGCTCCTTAGCAATCAGCCCCAGCATTTT. Looking up the rest from reference TRBV7-9 and TRBJ1-5 gives the full variable domain: DTGVSQNPRHKITKRGQNVTFRCDPISEHNRLYWYRQTLGQGPEFLTYFQNEAQLEKSRLLSDRFSAERPKGSFSTLEIQRTEQGDSAMYLCASSPPGTGLLSNQPQHFGDGTRLSIL.

The V and J genes are TRBV12-3 or TRBV12-4 and TRBJ2-7; D remains unclear. V was cut by 3 bases and J by 5 bases, with 5 bases left in between. This CDR3 is 11 amino acids long. The CDR3 reads CASSFGDEQYF. The CDR3 DNA follows: TGTGCCAGCAGTTTTGGGGACGAGCAGTACTTC.